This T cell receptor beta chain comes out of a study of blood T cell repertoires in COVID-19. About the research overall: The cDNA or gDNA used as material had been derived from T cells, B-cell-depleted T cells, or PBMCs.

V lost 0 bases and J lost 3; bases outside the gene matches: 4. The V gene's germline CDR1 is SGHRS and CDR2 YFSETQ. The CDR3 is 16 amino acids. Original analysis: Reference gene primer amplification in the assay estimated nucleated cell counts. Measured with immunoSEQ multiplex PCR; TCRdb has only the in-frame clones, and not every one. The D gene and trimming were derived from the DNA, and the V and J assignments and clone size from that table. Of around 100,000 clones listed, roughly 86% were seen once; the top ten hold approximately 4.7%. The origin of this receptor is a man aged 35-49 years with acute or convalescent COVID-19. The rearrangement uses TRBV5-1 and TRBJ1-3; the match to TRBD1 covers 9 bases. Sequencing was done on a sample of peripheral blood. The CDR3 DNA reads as TGCGCCAGCAGCTTGGAACAGGGGGCGCGTGGAAACACCATATATTTT. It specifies CASSLEQGARGNTIYF. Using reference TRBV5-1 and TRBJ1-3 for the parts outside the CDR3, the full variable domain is KAGVTQTPRYLIKTRGQQVTLSCSPISGHRSVSWYQQTPGQGLQFLFEYFSETQRNKGNFPGRFSGRQFSNSRSEMNVSTLELGDSALYLCASSLEQGARGNTIYFGEGSWLTVV.